This is a list of T cell receptor beta chains from one sample in a study of OX40 agonist ivuxolimab in advanced cancers. Produced via immunoSEQ multiplex PCR; TCRdb's table is partial and in-frame only. The profile covers approximately 74,000 clones, with roughly 85% appearing a single time and roughly 2.1% taken by the ten largest. Sequenced material: CD4+ or CD8+ T cells sorted from blood, taken in a trial of the OX40 agonist ivuxolimab. These receptors originate from an adult with an advanced solid tumor such as melanoma, head and neck, liver or kidney cancer. Both conserved end residues are part of each CDR3. The order of the fields is V gene, clone size, J gene, CDR3 protein. The listing skips clone size in some rows; elsewhere it reads once, few, many or a size class.

TRBV6-5,NA,TRBJ1-6,CASAVQSGGNSPLHF
TRBV6-1,NA,TRBJ2-5,CASSLRMQETQYF
TRBV19,NA,TRBJ2-2,CASSITTGGRTGELFF
TRBV7-2,NA,TRBJ2-3,CASRQRSTDTQYF
TRBV5-1,NA,TRBJ2-7,CASSRSLGGYEQYF
TRBV5-6,few,TRBJ1-6,CASSWSRTALISPLHF
TRBV5-4,medium-sized,TRBJ1-2,CASSFGRWEYGYTF
TRBV7-3,NA,TRBJ1-5,CASSWGYGQPQHF
TRBV5-4,NA,TRBJ1-2,CASSPLTDIYGYTF
TRBV16,NA,TRBJ1-5,CASRGRRYSNQPQHF
TRBV5-1,NA,TRBJ2-4,CASSLEGARSKNIQYF